The 2 T cell receptor beta chains below were found in one sample sequenced in a study of T cells in Graves' hyperthyroidism and ophthalmopathy. The source material, RNA transcripts, was used to amplify TCR beta CDR3 regions. In the first-round RT-PCR of the TCR CDR3, the HTBI primer set was used. TCRdb ran MiXCR on the multiplex PCR reads and lists one entry per CDR3 protein. The data contain fewer than 700,000 distinct CDR3 sequences, about 16% of them singletons. The material sequenced was blood. The receptor set was obtained from a woman in her thirties with Graves' hyperthyroidism.

Points on this clonotype: A much larger clonotype is one base distant, so this may be a read error. This chain links TRBV13 with TRBJ2-7, with D perhaps matching TRBD2 (5 bases). Germline V gene data show CDR1 as PRHDT and CDR2 as FYEKMQ (reference sequence). The germline V and J ends were trimmed by 0 bases and 1 base, with 10 bases remaining between them. The CDR3 is 15 residues long. The CDR3 here is CASSLGLEASYEQYF. CDR3 nucleotide sequence: TGTGCCAGCAGCTTAGGCTTGGAGGCATCCTACGAGCAGTACTTC.

This clonotype was found many times. The chain uses TRBV27 and TRBJ2-1; TRBD1 matches 7 bases. CDR3 length: 15 residues. The germline V gene encodes CDR1 MNHEY and CDR2 SMNVEV (reference sequence). With V trimmed by 8 bases and J by 8 bases, 15 bases remained unmatched. CDR3 bases: TGTGCCAGCGGGGAGAAGGGGGCAGGGGATCATGAGCAGTTCTTC. Amino acid sequence: CASGEKGAGDHEQFF.